Below, 21 T cell receptor beta chains from the same sample are listed, as sequenced in a study of T cells in Graves' hyperthyroidism and ophthalmopathy. The CDR3 regions of TCR beta were amplified from RNA transcripts. The HTBI set primed first-round TCR CDR3 RT-PCR. TCRdb called the multiplex PCR reads again in MiXCR, with one record for every CDR3 protein. The table lists about 720,000 distinct CDR3 sequences, around 20% of them singletons, with around 15% in the top ten. What was sequenced was blood. These receptors all stem from a woman in her 50s with Graves' hyperthyroidism that later progressed to Graves' ophthalmopathy.

Regarding this clonotype: With a much larger clone just one base away, this may be a read error. This rearrangement joins TRBV7-9 to TRBJ2-1, with 7 bases matching TRBD2. The germline V gene has CDR1 SEHNR and CDR2 FQNEAQ (reference sequence). The CDR3 contains 11 residues. V shed 11 bases, J shed 12 bases, and the junction held 10 bases outside the gene matches. The CDR3 loop is CAGSLGTTQFF. Here the CDR3 DNA reads TGTGCCGGCTCCTTAGGGACTACGCAGTTCTTC.

CDR3 DNA: TGTGCCAGCAGCCCACGACAGGGCATACCTGGGGCCAACGTCCTGACTTTC. It yields the protein CASSPRQGIPGANVLTF. The J gene is TRBJ2-6, the V gene TRBV3-1; 7 bases agree with TRBD1. V shed 4 bases and J 2 bases; nucleotides not matched to a gene: 8. The germline V gene encodes CDR1 LGHDT and CDR2 YNNKEL (reference sequence). The CDR3 is made up of 17 amino acids. The complete variable domain, with remaining parts taken from reference TRBV3-1 and TRBJ2-6, reads DTAVSQTPKYLVTQMGNDKSIKCEQNLGHDTMYWYKQDSKKFLKIMFSYNNKELIINETVPNRFSPKSPDKAHLNLHINSLELGDSAVYFCASSPRQGIPGANVLTFGAGSRLTVL.

In this sample, this clonotype turned up a few times. The chain carries TRBV4-1 and TRBJ1-2; no clear D gene. This CDR3 is built from 13 residues. The V end lost 0 bases, the J end lost 6 bases, and 8 bases lay between the germline ends. CDR1 is MGHRA and CDR2 is YSYEKL in the germline V gene. The CDR3 is CASSQDEGDGYTF. The CDR3 DNA follows: TGCGCCAGCAGCCAAGATGAAGGAGATGGCTACACCTTC.

Only a few counts were recorded for this clonotype. V is TRBV11-2 and J is TRBJ2-1; D gene unclear. V lost 5 bases to trimming and J lost 3 bases, with 11 bases between them. The CDR3 is 14 residues long. Germline CDR1 SGHAT, CDR2 FQNNGV. Here the CDR3 reads CASSPLTHYNEQFF. CDR3 sequence (DNA): TGTGCCAGCAGCCCTCTCACACACTACAATGAGCAGTTCTTC. The full variable domain, with the rest looked up from reference TRBV11-2 and TRBJ2-1, is EAGVAQSPRYKIIEKRQSVAFWCNPISGHATLYWYQQILGQGPKLLIQFQNNGVVDDSQLPKDRFSAERLKGVDSTLKIQPAKLEDSAVYLCASSPLTHYNEQFFGPGTRLTVL.

The chain has TRBV5-1 and TRBJ2-1, with unresolved D. The CDR3 covers 12 residues. V was shortened by 4 bases and J by 9 bases, with 11 bases between the two germline ends. Germline lookup yields CDR1 SGHRS and CDR2 YFSETQ. CDR3 sequence (DNA): TGCGCCAGCAGCCAGAAGGGTACTGAGCAGTTCTTC. It specifies CASSQKGTEQFF.

This clonotype was counted only a few times. The chain couples TRBV27 to TRBJ2-1; a possible D gene is TRBD2 (5 bases). V dropped 3 bases and J dropped 0 bases, with 15 bases sitting between them. The CDR3 is 17 amino acids. Germline loops: CDR1 MNHEY, CDR2 SMNVEV (reference sequence). In nucleotides, the CDR3 is TGTGCCAGCAGTTTGGACGTCACACGGGGCTCCTACAATGAGCAGTTCTTC. Its protein is CASSLDVTRGSYNEQFF.

The CDR3 region has the DNA TGCAGCGAAGGGACTAGGGGCTCCTACAATGAGCAGTTCTTC. Amino acids: CSEGTRGSYNEQFF. The V call is TRBV29-1, the J call TRBJ2-1, with 8 bases lining up with TRBD2. Germline values: CDR1 SQVTM, CDR2 ANQGSEA. This CDR3 has 14 residues. V trimming: 7 bases; J trimming: 0 bases; junction bases outside the gene matches: 5.

This chain joins TRBV7-9 and TRBJ1-5; D may be TRBD1 (5 bases). The CDR3 sequence is 12 residues long. CDR1 is SEHNR, CDR2 FQNEAQ, per germline (reference sequence). V lost 3 bases, J lost 9 bases, and 9 bases lay in between. The CDR3 DNA sequence: TGTGCCAGCAGCTTCGGGGGGGGGCCCCAGCATTTT. Translated: CASSFGGGPQHF.

This clonotype has a count of ten or more. This sequence joins TRBV5-1 and TRBJ2-5; 8 nucleotides agree with TRBD2. This CDR3 spans 15 amino acids. V shed 0 bases and J 5 bases; nucleotides not matched to a gene: 6. Looked up from germline, CDR1 is SGHRS and CDR2 is YFSETQ. The CDR3 protein is CASSLVPGGSETQYF. The CDR3 coding sequence is TGCGCCAGCAGCTTGGTTCCGGGGGGGTCGGAGACCCAGTACTTC.

This clonotype has just a few counts. The chain has TRBV24-1 and TRBJ2-2; 13 nucleotides match TRBD2. The V gene's germline CDR1 is KGHDR and CDR2 SFDVKD. The CDR3 is made up of 16 amino acids. V gave up 4 bases and J gave up 9 bases; unmatched junction bases: 7. The CDR3 is CATSDRTSGGRWELFF. CDR3 nucleotides: TGTGCCACCAGTGACCGGACTAGCGGGGGTAGATGGGAGCTGTTTTTT.

This clonotype has ten or more counts. In DNA, the CDR3 is TGTGCCAGCAGCTTACACAGGGATGGCTACACCTTC. Translated, it gives CASSLHRDGYTF. The J gene is TRBJ1-2, the V gene TRBV11-2, with D possibly being TRBD1 (6 bases). Germline CDR1 SGHAT, CDR2 FQNNGV. V was clipped by 2 bases and J by 6 bases, with 7 bases between them. The CDR3 covers 12 residues.

V and J are TRBV5-1 and TRBJ2-2; D may be TRBD1 (6 bases). Germline CDR1 is SGHRS and CDR2 is YFSETQ. Trimming pared 5 bases from V and 7 bases from J, leaving 18 bases between. CDR3 size: 15 residues. The CDR3 coding sequence is TGCGCCAGCAGTAACAGGGAAGGGCGCAACGGGGAGCTGTTTTTT. It is translated as CASSNREGRNGELFF.

The sample holds a few counts of this clonotype. The chain couples TRBV7-9 to TRBJ2-3, with 10 bases fitting TRBD1. J gave up 6 bases and V 5 bases, and 11 bases lay outside the gene matches. The CDR3 is 16 residues long. CDR1 SEHNR and CDR2 FQNEAQ come from the germline V gene (reference sequence). The CDR3 DNA reads TGTGCCAGCAGCCCCCACCGGGACAGGGGAATTGATACGCAGTATTTT. The encoded protein is CASSPHRDRGIDTQYF.

This clonotype was seen many times. The genes are TRBV12-3 or TRBV12-4 and TRBJ1-2; 8 bases line up with TRBD1. Trimming removed 1 base from V and 3 bases from J; junction bases left unmatched: 4. This CDR3 spans 15 amino acids. CDR3 residues: CASSLGTGYHYGYTF. CDR3 nucleotide sequence: TGTGCCAGCAGTTTAGGGACAGGGTATCACTATGGCTACACCTTC.

This clonotype was counted a few times. The genes are TRBV4-1 and TRBJ1-3; 8 bases are a match to TRBD1. The CDR3 totals 16 residues. The V segment lost 1 base and the J segment 3 bases; nucleotides outside the gene matches: 5. Germline V gene lookup returns CDR1 MGHRA and CDR2 YSYEKL. DNA of the CDR3: TGCGCCAGCAGCCAAGGGCCCAGGGGGCTTGGAAACACCATATATTTT. Translated, it gives CASSQGPRGLGNTIYF.

The chain uses TRBV4-1 and TRBJ2-7; 7 positions agree with TRBD1. V lost 3 bases to trimming and J lost 4 bases; unmatched junction nucleotides: 6. The CDR3 extends over 14 amino acids. Germline V gene sequence: CDR1 MGHRA, CDR2 YSYEKL. The CDR3 coding sequence is TGCGCCAGCAGCCAGCCCGGGACAGTATACGAGCAGTACTTC. Protein: CASSQPGTVYEQYF.

There are many counts of this clonotype. J is TRBJ2-2 and V is TRBV5-1, with D maybe TRBD2 (6 bases). There are 14 residues in the CDR3. V gave up 4 bases and J gave up 5 bases, with 12 bases separating them. CDR1 and CDR2 from the germline V gene are SGHRS and YFSETQ. CDR3 in amino acids: CASSPGGGTGELFF. The CDR3 region has the DNA TGCGCCAGCAGCCCCGGTGGAGGGACCGGGGAGCTGTTTTTT.

This clonotype was counted ten times or more. J is TRBJ1-1 and V is TRBV9; no firm D call. Trimming took 0 bases from V and 3 from J, leaving 15 bases between them. The CDR3 has 16 residues. Germline values: CDR1 SGDLS, CDR2 YYNGEE. CDR3 in DNA: TGTGCCAGCAGCGTAGCTTCGTCAGGCGGAGACACTGAAGCTTTCTTT. It codes for CASSVASSGGDTEAFF.

In its sample, this clonotype was seen many times. V gene TRBV5-1 combines with J gene TRBJ2-1; D is unclear. This CDR3 spans 15 amino acids. V lost 0 bases and J lost 2, with 9 bases in between. Germline assignment: CDR1 SGHRS and CDR2 YFSETQ. CDR3 sequence reads: CASSLVGLTYNEQFF. As DNA, the CDR3 is TGCGCCAGCAGCTTGGTAGGGCTTACCTACAATGAGCAGTTCTTC.

The count of this clonotype is one. Possible read error: a much larger clone is one base away. CDR3 region: CAWSATRSLGETQYF. The CDR3 DNA follows: TGTGCCTGGAGTGCTACGAGGAGCCTTGGGGAGACCCAGTACTTC. The rearrangement uses TRBV30 and TRBJ2-5, with D uncertain. V lost 1 base and J lost 5, with 17 bases in between. Germline V lookup: CDR1 GTSNPN, CDR2 SVGIG (reference sequence). The CDR3 loop spans 15 amino acids. The full variable domain, completed using reference TRBV30 and TRBJ2-5, is SQTIHQWPATLVQPVGSPLSLECTVEGTSNPNLYWYRQAAGRGLQLLFYSVGIGQISSEVPQNLSASRPQDRQFILSSKKLLLSDSGFYLCAWSATRSLGETQYFGPGTRLLVL.

This clonotype has a count of ten or more. This chain uses TRBV7-6 with TRBJ1-1, with TRBD1 matching 7 bases. Germline V gives CDR1 SGHVS, CDR2 FNYEAQ. The CDR3 runs to 16 residues. Trimming cost V 0 bases and J 8 bases; bases outside gene matches: 12. The DNA of the CDR3 is TGTGCCAGCAGCTTAGCGCCGCGCTTATCGGACAGGGAAGCTTTCTTT. Protein sequence: CASSLAPRLSDREAFF.